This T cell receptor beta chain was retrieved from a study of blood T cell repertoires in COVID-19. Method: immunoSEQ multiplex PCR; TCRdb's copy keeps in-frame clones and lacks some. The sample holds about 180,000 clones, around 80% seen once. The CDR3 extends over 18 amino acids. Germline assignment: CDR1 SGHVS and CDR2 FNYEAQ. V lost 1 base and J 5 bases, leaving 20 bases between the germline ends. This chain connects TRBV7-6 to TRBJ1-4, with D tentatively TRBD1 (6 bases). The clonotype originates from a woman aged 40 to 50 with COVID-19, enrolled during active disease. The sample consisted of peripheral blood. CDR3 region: CASSLEAHWGRENEKLFF. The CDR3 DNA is TGTGCCAGCAGCTTAGAAGCACACTGGGGGCGGGAGAATGAAAAACTGTTTTTT. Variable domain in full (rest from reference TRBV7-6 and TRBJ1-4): GAGVSQSPRYKVTKRGQDVALRCDPISGHVSLYWYRQALGQGPEFLTYFNYEAQQDKSGLPNDRFSAERPEGSISTLTIQRTEQRDSAMYRCASSLEAHWGRENEKLFFGSGTQLSVL.